The source of this TCR beta chain is a study of blood T cell repertoires in COVID-19. Study overall: Sites across the United States, Italy and Spain contributed samples from acute and convalescent COVID-19. PBMCs, B-cell-depleted T cells, or T cells were the source of the cDNA or gDNA that made up the material.

Seattle patients were enrolled while actively infected and followed longitudinally. Losses at the gene ends were 2 bases for V and 7 bases for J; bases not matched to a gene: 11. In germline, CDR1 is MDHEN, CDR2 SYDVKM. This CDR3 has 15 residues. Original processing notes: Amplifying reference gene primers gave estimates of nucleated cell counts. The table came from immunoSEQ multiplex PCR; TCRdb's copy has only in-frame clones and leaves some out. V and J calls and clone size are copied from that table; D and trimming were computed from the DNA. The table has some 290,000 clones, about nine tenths seen once.

The sample was peripheral blood. This clonotype was sampled from a woman aged 30 to 39 with COVID-19, enrolled during active disease. The rearrangement links TRBV28 to TRBJ2-7, with TRBD2 matching over 7 bases. The CDR3: CASSLAGESGWEQYF. The CDR3 region has the DNA TGTGCCAGCAGTTTAGCGGGGGAATCGGGGTGGGAGCAGTACTTC. Looking up the rest from reference TRBV28 and TRBJ2-7 gives the full variable domain: DVKVTQSSRYLVKRTGEKVFLECVQDMDHENMFWYRQDPGLGLRLIYFSYDVKMKEKGDIPEGYSVSREKKERFSLILESASTNQTSMYLCASSLAGESGWEQYFGPGTRLTVT.